This T cell receptor (beta chain) was profiled in a study of T cells in Graves' hyperthyroidism and ophthalmopathy (dated by TCRdb to between 2019 and 2020). Turning to the overall study: Peripheral blood samples were taken at initial diagnosis, before any treatment was given. Thyroid tissue and blood T-cell repertoires from six or seven Graves' hyperthyroidism patients were also compared in the study. The roughly 91 discovery patients were randomly divided into training and test sets at a 7:3 ratio. TCR Vbeta CDR3 sequencing of 120 to 150 peripheral blood samples (43 ophthalmopathy, 70 to 85 hyperthyroidism and some 17 progressor patients) is reported in the paper. A discovery cohort of about a hundred patients, roughly 40 with Graves' ophthalmopathy and approximately 55 with stable Graves' hyperthyroidism, was used to find distinguishing TCR V-J signatures. Following sampling, methimazole starting at 30 mg daily was given to hyperthyroidism patients, and high-dose intravenous methylprednisolone was given to ophthalmopathy patients. Prospective prediction of ophthalmopathy was tested in an independent validation cohort of 18 to 20 hyperthyroidism patients and 15 to 17 patients who later progressed to ophthalmopathy.

TCR beta CDR3 regions were amplified from RNA transcripts. A first-round RT-PCR of the TCR CDR3 used the HTBI primer set with the Qiagen OneStep RT-PCR kit. Libraries were constructed in a second round of multiplex PCR, after which size selection and purification were performed. Paired-end sequencing of the libraries was performed with 100 bp reads on an Illumina HiSeq2000. On the authors' methods: SOAPnuke was used to process the raw data, with reads discarded if the reads contained adapters or uncalled bases, had a mean Phred below 15, or lacked an exact constant-primer or identifier match. COPE v1.2.5 was used to merge the high-quality paired reads, and each unique nucleotide sequence was defined as a clonotype. Clonotypes were aligned to IMGT TRBV, TRBD and TRBJ reference segments using MiTCR v1.1. The analysis was restricted to V-J combinations with a frequency above 0.0001, which together covered about 99% of the repertoires. A TCS score was defined as the ratio between F50 (clonal expansion) and ExV (chaos), using BLOSUM62-based TCRdist between CDR3 peptides within each V-J. Welch's t-statistics and random forest reduced roughly 540 V-J features to 13, which were used in a naive Bayes classifier (R e1071). Clones were called with MiXCR by TCRdb after fastp trimmed the public reads at Q25, and only in-frame beta chains were retained. Each entry merges the rows of one CDR3 protein and shows their most common DNA and genes. The V and J calls reflect TCRdb's pipeline rather than the authors' work. The table for this sample lists approximately 690,000 distinct CDR3 sequences; more than 14% of them were counted only once. In total, the top ten clones hold around 13% of the sample.

Overall study results and their limits: A model built on a 13 V-J signature distinguished ophthalmopathy from stable hyperthyroidism, reaching over 85% sensitivity and about 81% specificity in cross-validation and 80%/75% in testing. No statistical method was used to set the sample size in advance, and investigators knew the group allocation. Blood samples also contained most of the expanded thyroid clonotypes (frequency above 0.001), which suggests that blood repertoires may reflect thyroid immune responses. In validation, the model predicted progression to ophthalmopathy a median of approximately 6.6 months before onset, with roughly 71% sensitivity and roughly 72% specificity.

Including cysteine and phenylalanine, the CDR3 has 16 amino acids. The CDR3 DNA has 48 bases and is translated from base 1. CDR1 LNHDA and CDR2 SQIVND were looked up in the germline V gene (reference sequence). Ophthalmopathy patients had moderately to severely active disease, Clinical Activity Score of at least 3, NOSPECS grade of at least 4, and duration under 3 months. Any patient with an uncontrolled infection, another autoimmune disease, pregnancy or lactation was excluded. Diagnoses were based on clinical symptoms, serum thyroxine and TRAb, thyroid ultrasound and orbital computed tomography. PBMCs were isolated from 7.5 to 10 ml of fresh peripheral blood by Ficoll-Paque density gradient centrifugation. Total RNA was extracted using Trizol reagent, and RNA quality was assessed on an Agilent 2100 Bioanalyzer. Turning to this clonotype: No antigen is known for it. Germline is not matched at one junction end, which may reflect a read error.

Material: blood. The sequence links TRBV19 to TRBJ2-1, with TRBD2 identical over 10 junction bases. The sequence was obtained from a woman in her forties or fifties with Graves' ophthalmopathy. The sequenced DNA is TGTGTCAGTACTCGACTAGCGGGCAATGCCGACAATGAGCAGTTCTTC. This gives the protein CVSTRLAGNADNEQFF.